This TCR beta chain emerged from a study of blood T cells in healthy people across ages. Findings and caveats of the study: PBMCs that were unsorted prevented a conclusive naive versus antigen-experienced comparison.

Germline V gene sequence: CDR1 SGHDT, CDR2 YYEEEE. The CDR3 runs to 14 residues. Details on this clonotype: Its antigen is unidentified.

Combining a sample-barcoded 5' primer with a J-beta primer mix, a second PCR ran for 7 to 11 cycles. TCRdb re-derived calls from the 5' RACE reads in MiXCR, one entry per CDR3 protein. The data show roughly 640,000 distinct CDR3 sequences, roughly 30% seen once. The rearrangement joins TRBV5-6 to TRBJ2-4; D unresolved. The J call may be faulty, since TRBJ2-5 better matches the DNA end. The sequence derives from an elderly woman in good health. Sequenced material: blood. CDR3 protein: CASSLLSVQETQYF. CDR3 DNA sequence: TGTGCCAGCAGCTTGCTATCTGTACAAGAGACCCAGTACTTC.